This is a list of T cell receptor beta chains from one sample in a study of cytomegalovirus exposure and HLA in healthy donors. Profiling relied on immunoSEQ multiplex PCR, and the TCRdb table lists in-frame clones only, not all of them. Found here are about 210,000 clones, 75% to 90% of them singletons; the top ten hold around 0.31%. The sequenced sample was PBMCs. The receptors come from a woman in her 30s in good health and CMV-seronegative. Both conserved end residues are part of each CDR3. D genes are given only for firm matches. For some rows the clone size is stated as once, few or many, or as a class when expanded; others skip it.

j_gene	d_gene	abundance	v_gene	len	CDR3aa	CDR3nt
TRBJ2-1	TRBD2	NA	TRBV6-6	15	CASSLSGTSYNEQFF	TGTGCCAGCAGTTTGTCCGGGACTAGTTATAATGAGCAGTTCTTC
TRBJ2-5	NA	NA	TRBV5-5	14	CASSLALAGETQYF	TGTGCCAGCAGCTTGGCCTTAGCCGGTGAGACCCAGTACTTC
TRBJ2-5	TRBD2	NA	TRBV2	14	CASRGTSARETQYF	TGTGCCAGCAGGGGGACTAGCGCTAGGGAGACCCAGTACTTC
TRBJ1-5	NA	NA	TRBV2	15	CASQGRTHSNQPQHF	TGTGCCAGCCAGGGCAGGACCCATAGCAATCAGCCCCAGCATTTT
TRBJ2-3	NA	NA	TRBV6-1	12	CASPGGADTQYF	TGTGCCAGCCCGGGCGGGGCAGATACGCAGTATTTT
TRBJ2-5	TRBD2	NA	TRBV4-1	15	CASSQDGSGEETQYF	TGCGCCAGCAGCCAAGATGGTAGCGGGGAAGAGACCCAGTACTTC
TRBJ2-7	TRBD2	NA	TRBV19	13	CASRRAGVTEQYF	TGTGCCAGTAGGCGAGCGGGGGTAACCGAGCAGTACTTC
TRBJ2-3	NA	NA	TRBV25-1	14	CASSAYGVTDTQYF	TGTGCCAGCAGTGCCTACGGGGTCACAGATACGCAGTATTTT
TRBJ1-5	NA	NA	TRBV7-2	16	CASSLRGGASNQPQHF	TGTGCCAGCAGCCTACGCGGGGGGGCGAGCAATCAGCCCCAGCATTTT
TRBJ2-1	NA	NA	TRBV2	11	CASSREGEQFF	TGTGCCAGCAGCCGAGAGGGAGAGCAGTTCTTC
TRBJ1-6	NA	NA	TRBV5-6	14	CASSLVGQRSPLHF	TGTGCCAGCAGCTTGGTGGGCCAACGATCACCCCTCCACTTT
TRBJ2-7	TRBD2	once	TRBV28	16	CASSSLPRLADGEQYF	TGTGCCAGCAGTTCGTTACCGAGACTAGCGGATGGCGAGCAGTACTTC
TRBJ2-3	NA	NA	TRBV29-1	14	CSVGEAASTDTQYF	TGCAGCGTTGGGGAGGCAGCTAGCACAGATACGCAGTATTTT
TRBJ1-2	NA	NA	TRBV28	13	CASSYRSNYGYTF	TGTGCCAGCAGTTATCGGTCCAACTATGGCTACACCTTC
TRBJ2-3	TRBD2	NA	TRBV5-1	16	CASSLASSGTTDTQYF	TGCGCCAGCAGCTTGGCTTCTAGCGGGACAACAGATACGCAGTATTTT
TRBJ2-2	NA	NA	TRBV4-1	15	CASSQGHPNTGELFF	TGCGCCAGCAGCCAGGGACACCCGAACACCGGGGAGCTGTTTTTT
TRBJ1-1	NA	NA	TRBV4-1	16	CASSQDSTAGDTEAFF	TGCGCCAGCAGCCAAGATTCAACGGCAGGCGACACTGAAGCTTTCTTT
TRBJ2-3	NA	NA	TRBV4-1	13	CASSLTHRDTQYF	TGCGCCAGCAGCCTGACGCACAGAGATACGCAGTATTTT
TRBJ2-7	TRBD1	NA	TRBV27	14	CASSPRTGTNEQYF	TGTGCCAGCAGTCCGCGGACAGGGACGAACGAGCAGTACTTC
TRBJ1-1	NA	NA	TRBV2	14	CASRQGRIDTEAFF	TGTGCCAGCAGACAGGGTAGGATTGACACTGAAGCTTTCTTT
TRBJ1-3	TRBD1	NA	TRBV28	16	CASLGDRGPAGNTIYF	TGTGCCAGCCTGGGGGACAGGGGACCAGCAGGAAACACCATATATTTT
TRBJ1-6	TRBD1	once	TRBV28	15	CASGWTGGSISPLHF	TGTGCCAGCGGATGGACAGGGGGGTCGATTTCACCCCTCCACTTT
TRBJ1-6	NA	NA	TRBV7-2	14	CASSNRGGNSPLHF	TGTGCCAGCAGCAACCGTGGGGGGAATTCACCCCTCCACTTT
TRBJ2-3	TRBD2	NA	TRBV7-6	16	CASSFVASGGLDTQYF	TGTGCCAGCAGCTTCGTGGCTAGCGGGGGGCTAGATACGCAGTATTTT
TRBJ2-7	TRBD2	NA	TRBV28	13	CASSLLAASEQYF	TGTGCCAGCAGCCTACTAGCGGCAAGCGAGCAGTACTTC
TRBJ2-3	TRBD2	NA	TRBV27	15	CASRLLAGDRGTQYF	TGTGCCAGCCGACTGTTAGCGGGAGATCGTGGTACGCAGTATTTT
TRBJ2-7	TRBD2	few	TRBV6-1	12	CASSPGGYEQYF	TGTGCCAGCAGCCCGGGAGGCTACGAGCAGTACTTC
TRBJ2-7	NA	once	TRBV10-1	15	CASSESVDEGYEQYF	TGCGCCAGCAGTGAGTCGGTGGATGAGGGCTACGAGCAGTACTTC
TRBJ2-7	NA	NA	TRBV11-2	15	CASSLVGRSIHEQYF	TGTGCCAGCAGCTTAGTAGGGAGGTCGATCCACGAGCAGTACTTC
TRBJ2-1	NA	NA	TRBV27	13	CASSLGLYNEQFF	TGTGCCAGCAGTTTGGGACTGTACAATGAGCAGTTCTTC
TRBJ2-5	NA	few	TRBV2	14	CASSGASRAETQYF	TGTGCCAGCAGTGGGGCTAGCCGGGCGGAGACCCAGTACTTC
TRBJ1-3	NA	NA	TRBV5-6	15	CASSPDKWSGNTIYF	TGTGCCAGCAGCCCGGACAAGTGGTCTGGAAACACCATATATTTT
TRBJ2-1	TRBD1	NA	TRBV29-1	12	CSVGDSYNEQFF	TGCAGCGTAGGGGACAGCTACAATGAGCAGTTCTTC
TRBJ2-3	NA	NA	TRBV2	12	CATRARGDTQYF	TGTGCCACCCGGGCCAGGGGTGATACGCAGTATTTT
TRBJ2-5	NA	NA	TRBV5-1	15	CASSLRAGFQETQYF	TGCGCCAGCAGCTTGCGGGCGGGGTTCCAAGAGACCCAGTACTTC
TRBJ2-1	TRBD1	NA	TRBV30	17	CAWTWTGGFGPYNEQFF	TGTGCCTGGACCTGGACAGGGGGGTTCGGTCCCTACAATGAGCAGTTCTTC
TRBJ1-2	NA	NA	TRBV19	14	CASSIGSVTAGYTF	TGTGCCAGTAGTATCGGGTCGGTGACAGCGGGCTACACCTTC
TRBJ2-3	NA	NA	TRBV7-8	13	CASSLGWRDTQYF	TGTGCCAGCAGCTTAGGGTGGCGGGATACGCAGTATTTT
TRBJ2-5	TRBD1	NA	TRBV5-4	15	CASSLRNRGHETQYF	TGTGCCAGCAGCCTAAGAAACAGGGGGCACGAGACCCAGTACTTC